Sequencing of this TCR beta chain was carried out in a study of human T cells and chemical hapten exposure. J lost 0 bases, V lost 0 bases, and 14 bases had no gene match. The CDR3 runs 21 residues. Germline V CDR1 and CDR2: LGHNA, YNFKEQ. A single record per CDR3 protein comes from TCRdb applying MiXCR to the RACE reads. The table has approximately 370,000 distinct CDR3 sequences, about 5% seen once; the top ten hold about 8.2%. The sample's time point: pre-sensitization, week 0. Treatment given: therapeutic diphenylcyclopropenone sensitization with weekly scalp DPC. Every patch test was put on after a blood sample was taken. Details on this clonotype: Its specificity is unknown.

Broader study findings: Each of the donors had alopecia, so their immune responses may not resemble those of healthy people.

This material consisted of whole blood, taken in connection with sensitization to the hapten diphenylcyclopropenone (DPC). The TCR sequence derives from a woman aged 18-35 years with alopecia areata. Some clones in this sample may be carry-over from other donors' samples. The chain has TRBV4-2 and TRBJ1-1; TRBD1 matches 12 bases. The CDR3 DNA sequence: TGTGCCAGCAGCCAAGAAGGCCCGGGGACAGGGGGCTTCCCAATGAACACTGAAGCTTTCTTT. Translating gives CASSQEGPGTGGFPMNTEAFF.